The rows below give T cell receptor beta chains drawn from one sample of a study of human thymus T cells. Method: immunoSEQ multiplex PCR; TCRdb's copy keeps in-frame clones and lacks some. The sample has 54,000 or so clones; approximately 95% are singletons. The sample comprised blood. These TCRs come from a boy younger than two with a congenital heart defect but otherwise immunologically healthy. Each CDR3 is given with its conserved first and last residue. The D gene is left open where the match is weak. Some rows mark clone size as missing; the rest say once, few, many or name a class of expanded clone.

CDR3 protein,CDR3 DNA,D gene,clone size,J gene,V gene
CASSPRGGSSTDTQYF,TGTGCCAGCAGCCCGCGGGGGGGGTCTAGCACAGATACGCAGTATTTT,TRBD2,.,TRBJ2-3,TRBV7-9
CASSVGGYYGYTF,TGTGCCAGCAGCGTAGGAGGCTACTATGGCTACACCTTC,.,.,TRBJ1-2,TRBV9
CASSLEGSGEQYF,TGCGCCAGCAGCTTGGAGGGTTCTGGCGAGCAGTACTTC,.,.,TRBJ2-7,TRBV5-1
CASNYLGGYRDGYTF,TGTGCCAGCAACTACCTGGGGGGGTATAGGGATGGCTACACCTTC,.,.,TRBJ1-2,TRBV7-2
CASSAPRAGGSSYNEQFF,TGTGCCAGCAGCGCGCCTCGGGCCGGGGGAAGTTCCTACAATGAGCAGTTCTTC,.,.,TRBJ2-1,TRBV9
CASSLFDTYEQYF,TGTGCCAGCAGCTTATTCGACACCTACGAGCAGTACTTC,.,.,TRBJ2-7,TRBV7-9
CASSQDTDRGSHEQYF,TGTGCCAGCAGCCAAGATACGGACAGGGGAAGCCACGAGCAGTACTTC,TRBD1,.,TRBJ2-7,TRBV4-2
CASSVARASSTDTQYF,TGTGCCAGCAGCGTAGCCCGGGCATCTAGCACAGATACGCAGTATTTT,.,.,TRBJ2-3,TRBV9
CASSLTGNTIYF,TGTGCCAGCAGCTTAACAGGAAACACCATATATTTT,.,.,TRBJ1-3,TRBV7-3
CASSRAQGDYGYTF,TGTGCCAGCAGTCGAGCCCAGGGGGACTATGGCTACACCTTC,TRBD1,.,TRBJ1-2,TRBV6-5
CASSLGAGANVLTF,TGTGCCAGCAGCTTGGGCGCTGGGGCCAACGTCCTGACTTTC,.,.,TRBJ2-6,TRBV5-4
CASRPRGLAGAGANVLTF,TGTGCAAGTCGCCCTAGGGGACTAGCGGGAGCTGGGGCCAACGTCCTGACTTTC,.,.,TRBJ2-6,TRBV12-2
CASSHLGKVFF,TGTGCCAGCAGCCACCTAGGGAAGGTTTTCTTC,.,.,TRBJ2-7,TRBV6-5
CASSQPSNRGEQYF,TGCGCCAGCAGTCAACCCTCAAACAGGGGCGAGCAGTACTTC,TRBD1,.,TRBJ2-7,TRBV23-1
CASSYLGTGELFF,TGTGCCAGCAGTTACCTTGGGACCGGGGAGCTGTTTTTT,.,.,TRBJ2-2,TRBV6-6
CASSEIEDYEQYF,TGTGCCAGCAGTGAAATAGAGGACTACGAGCAGTACTTC,.,.,TRBJ2-7,TRBV6-1
CAAMSGQGSYEQYF,TGTGCCGCAATGTCCGGACAGGGTTCCTACGAGCAGTACTTC,TRBD1,.,TRBJ2-7,TRBV6-6
CASSVGIMGFGDTQYF,TGTGCCAGCAGCGTCGGCATTATGGGGTTCGGAGATACGCAGTATTTT,.,.,TRBJ2-3,TRBV7-2
CASSQGGPINYGYTF,TGCGCCAGCAGCCAAGGGGGGCCCATTAACTATGGCTACACCTTC,.,.,TRBJ1-2,TRBV4-1
CAWKTGARSPLHF,TGTGCCTGGAAGACAGGGGCAAGGTCACCCCTCCACTTT,TRBD1,.,TRBJ1-6,TRBV30
CASSVAVPGYTF,TGTGCCAGCAGCGTAGCGGTGCCTGGCTACACCTTC,.,few,TRBJ1-2,TRBV9
CASSNTSPGTQYF,TGTGCCAGCAGCAACACGAGCCCGGGGACCCAGTACTTC,.,once,TRBJ2-5,TRBV11-2
CASSYAGELFF,TGTGCCAGCAGCTACGCCGGGGAGCTGTTTTTT,.,once,TRBJ2-2,TRBV5-6
CASRGHSTDTQYF,TGTGCCAGCAGGGGCCATAGCACAGATACGCAGTATTTT,.,.,TRBJ2-3,TRBV27
CASSVTNEQFF,TGTGCCAGCAGTGTTACCAATGAGCAGTTCTTC,.,.,TRBJ2-1,TRBV2
CASSPGVIRTVQNTGELFF,TGCGCCAGCAGTCCGGGCGTTATAAGGACAGTTCAAAACACCGGGGAGCTGTTTTTT,.,.,TRBJ2-2,TRBV4-1
CARRQAEMNTEAFF,TGCGCCAGACGACAGGCCGAGATGAACACTGAAGCTTTCTTT,.,.,TRBJ1-1,TRBV10-1
CASSATTGNTEAFF,TGTGCCAGCAGCGCTACGACAGGGAACACTGAAGCTTTCTTT,.,.,TRBJ1-1,TRBV9
CASSTPSGNTQYF,TGTGCCAGCAGCACCCCTAGCGGAAATACGCAGTATTTT,.,.,TRBJ2-3,TRBV21-1
CASRGLLLPQPYNEQFF,TGTGCCAGCAGAGGACTGCTGTTACCCCAACCTTACAATGAGCAGTTCTTC,.,.,TRBJ2-1,TRBV6-4
CASSLDQDRNYGYTF,TGTGCCAGCAGCTTAGATCAGGACAGGAACTATGGCTACACCTTC,TRBD1,.,TRBJ1-2,TRBV11-2
CASSRIREEETQYF,TGTGCCAGCAGCCGTATCAGGGAAGAGGAGACCCAGTACTTC,.,.,TRBJ2-5,TRBV5-4
CASSTFYRGGTNNEQFF,TGTGCCAGTAGTACCTTCTACAGGGGAGGTACGAACAATGAGCAGTTCTTC,.,.,TRBJ2-1,TRBV19
CATSRRQDPYEQYF,TGTGCCACCAGCAGAAGACAGGACCCCTACGAGCAGTACTTC,.,.,TRBJ2-7,TRBV15
CASSESSSYNSPLHF,TGTGCCAGCAGTGAATCCAGCTCCTATAATTCACCCCTCCACTTT,.,.,TRBJ1-6,TRBV2
CASSYFGGGDPAQYF,TGTGCCAGCAGTTACTTTGGCGGGGGGGATCCGGCGCAGTACTTC,TRBD2,.,TRBJ2-7,TRBV6-5
CASRTTGGDTQYF,TGTGCCAGCAGGACCACAGGAGGAGATACGCAGTATTTT,.,.,TRBJ2-3,TRBV6-1
CASSEGLAFYEQYF,TGTGCCAGCAGTGAGGGACTAGCCTTCTACGAGCAGTACTTC,TRBD2,.,TRBJ2-7,TRBV6-1
CASSRQGFFYSSTDTQYF,TGTGCCAGCAGCCGACAGGGGTTTTTTTATTCTAGCACAGATACGCAGTATTTT,TRBD1,.,TRBJ2-3,TRBV7-2
CAWSIGEGPRDEQFF,TGTGCCTGGAGTATAGGTGAGGGCCCTCGGGATGAGCAGTTCTTC,.,.,TRBJ2-1,TRBV30
CASSPPRGMGVYGYTF,TGTGCCAGCAGTCCCCCTCGAGGGATGGGGGTCTATGGCTACACCTTC,.,.,TRBJ1-2,TRBV28
CASSTSGRANEQFF,TGTGCCAGTAGTACTAGCGGGAGGGCCAATGAGCAGTTCTTC,TRBD2,.,TRBJ2-1,TRBV19
CAISGRVDNEQFF,TGTGCCATCAGTGGGAGGGTTGACAATGAGCAGTTCTTC,.,.,TRBJ2-1,TRBV10-3
CASSVFATNEKLFF,TGTGCCAGCAGCGTATTTGCAACTAATGAAAAACTGTTTTTT,.,.,TRBJ1-4,TRBV11-2
CASSLRPLAGGTYEQYF,TGTGCCAGCAGCCTGCGGCCACTAGCGGGGGGGACCTACGAGCAGTACTTC,TRBD2,.,TRBJ2-7,TRBV7-2
CASSQAGLGYEQYF,TGTGCCAGCAGCCAAGCAGGATTAGGGTACGAGCAGTACTTC,.,.,TRBJ2-7,TRBV4-2
CATRGATYGYTF,TGTGCCACCCGGGGGGCGACCTATGGCTACACCTTC,.,.,TRBJ1-2,TRBV2